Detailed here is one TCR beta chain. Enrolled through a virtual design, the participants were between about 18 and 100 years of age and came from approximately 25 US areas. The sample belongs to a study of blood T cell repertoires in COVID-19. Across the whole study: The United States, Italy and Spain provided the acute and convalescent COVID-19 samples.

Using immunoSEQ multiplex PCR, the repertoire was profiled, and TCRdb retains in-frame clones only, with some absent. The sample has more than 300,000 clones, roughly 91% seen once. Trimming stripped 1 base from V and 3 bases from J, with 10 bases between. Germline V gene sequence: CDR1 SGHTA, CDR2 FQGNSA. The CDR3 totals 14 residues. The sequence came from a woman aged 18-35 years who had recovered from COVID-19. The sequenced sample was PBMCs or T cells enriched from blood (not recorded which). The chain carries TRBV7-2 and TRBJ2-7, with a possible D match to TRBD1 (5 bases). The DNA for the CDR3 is TGTGCCAGCAGCTTAGAAAGGGGATACTACGAGCAGTACTTC. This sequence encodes CASSLERGYYEQYF.